This T cell receptor beta chain was documented in a study of radiation and T cells in renal cell carcinoma (TCRdb year 2020). At the level of the whole study: The samples were obtained from a clinical trial, where primary renal cell carcinomas were treated with 15 Gy stereotactic body radiation therapy and then removed by nephrectomy 4 weeks afterward. TCR beta sequencing covered some 55 samples in total, comprising some 25 tumors and approximately 27 peripheral blood samples. A total of roughly 3,900,000 unique CDR3 nucleotide sequences, encoding some 2,700,000 unique CDR3 amino acid sequences, were found across all 50 or so samples.

Results the study describes overall, beyond this receptor: Because pretreatment tumor biopsies were not available, the baseline intratumoral presence of clonotypes could not be determined. In blood, the top tumor clonotypes increased from baseline to 2 weeks after radiation and then shrank by 4 weeks, which suggests a temporary expansion of tumor-resident clones. Changes in the blood repertoire were not tracked past 4 weeks after treatment. Because the trial had a single-armed design, the trial could not examine how radiation dose or scheduling affected the TCR repertoire.

Taken with the paper, the label for time point translates to: blood 2 weeks post-SBRT. The sample's treatment or condition label, in plain terms: 15 Gy SBRT to primary tumor, nephrectomy 4 weeks later. To track tumor-enriched clonotypes, serial peripheral blood was sampled from radiation-treated patients at baseline and at 2 weeks and 4 weeks after SBRT. Every patient had renal cell carcinoma of clear cell pathology. The QIAamp DNA Blood Mini Kit (Qiagen) was used to prepare genomic DNA for TCR sequencing. The analyses included just those samples that passed every quality control check. TCR beta libraries were generated from genomic DNA with the immunoSEQ kit, following the manufacturer's recommendations. Library preparation used a first multiplex PCR with proprietary primers, then a second PCR adding unique barcodes, with bead cleanups after each round. A kit-provided positive control reaction and a negative control reaction were included in every sample batch. The final libraries were assessed on an Agilent 4200 TapeStation D1000 ScreenTape, pooled by volume, and quantified by qPCR. Sequencing ran on an Illumina NextSeq500 with a MidOutput 150-cycle cartridge, using 156 Read1 and 15 Index1 cycles with kit custom primers. The pooled library was loaded at 0.85 to 1 pM, with a roughly 20% PhiX control spiked in. As for how the authors treated the data: The vendor-processed data were analyzed in R, and a clonotype was defined as all T cells that share the same CDR3 nucleotide sequence. For clone abundance analyses, frequencies were normalized to the 10,000 most abundant clones in each sample. Public T cell clones, which averaged fewer than five per sample, were excluded before analysis. An abundance difference of at least 32-fold between compartments was the criterion for calling clonotypes tumor-enriched or baseline blood-enriched. A beta-binomial differential abundance model was used to identify clonotypes that were expanded or contracted between blood time points. Tumor-blood repertoire similarity was measured with the Baroni-Urbani and Buser coefficient, and groups were compared using two-tailed Wilcoxon tests in R. The immuneACCESS repertoire file appears here via TCRdb, limited to in-frame rearrangements. These files lack a portion of the clones; in checked studies, under half of the deficit traces to unresolved V genes, and the cause of the others is not known. The V and J calls and clone size are taken from that table; D and trimming were inferred from the DNA. Within this sample are approximately 49,000 clones, with roughly 78% of them counted one time only. The ten largest clones capture less than 30% of the sample.

As concerns this clone: Its antigen target is currently unknown. No qualities accompany the bases; no much larger clone lies one base away.

This TCR came from a woman aged 65 to 85 with renal cell carcinoma. This sample comprised blood, obtained from a patient whose treatment included radiotherapy and nephrectomy.

The sequenced DNA is TGCGCCAGCAGCCAAGATAGACAGGGTTACTACGAGCAGTACTTC. Its amino acids are CASSQDRQGYYEQYF. The chain uses TRBV4-1 and TRBJ2-7; the central 7 bases match TRBD1. Inclusive of the bounding cysteine and phenylalanine, the CDR3 is 15 residues long. The only DNA kept is the CDR3, 45 bases in frame from the first base. Clipping removes 0 bases from V and 3 bases from J, with 5 as the unmatched junction base count. CDR1 and CDR2 are drawn from the germline V gene: MGHRA, YSYEKL.